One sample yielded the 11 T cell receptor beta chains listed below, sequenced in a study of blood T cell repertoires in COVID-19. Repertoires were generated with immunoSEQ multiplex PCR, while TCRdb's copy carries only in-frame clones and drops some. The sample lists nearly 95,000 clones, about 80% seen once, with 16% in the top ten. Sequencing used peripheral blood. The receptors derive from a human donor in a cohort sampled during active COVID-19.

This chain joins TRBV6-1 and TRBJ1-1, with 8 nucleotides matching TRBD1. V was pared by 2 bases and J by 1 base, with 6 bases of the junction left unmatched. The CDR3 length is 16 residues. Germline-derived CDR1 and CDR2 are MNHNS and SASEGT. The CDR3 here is CASSEPPDRENTEAFF. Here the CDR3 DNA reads TGTGCCAGCAGTGAACCACCGGACAGGGAGAACACTGAAGCTTTCTTT.

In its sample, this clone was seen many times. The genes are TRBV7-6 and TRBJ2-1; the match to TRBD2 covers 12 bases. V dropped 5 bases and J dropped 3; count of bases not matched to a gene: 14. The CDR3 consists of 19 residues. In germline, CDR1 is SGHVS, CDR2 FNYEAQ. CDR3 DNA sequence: TGTGCCAGCAGCCGCCTGACTAGCGGGAGCCGCCCGGACTACAATGAGCAGTTCTTC. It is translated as CASSRLTSGSRPDYNEQFF.

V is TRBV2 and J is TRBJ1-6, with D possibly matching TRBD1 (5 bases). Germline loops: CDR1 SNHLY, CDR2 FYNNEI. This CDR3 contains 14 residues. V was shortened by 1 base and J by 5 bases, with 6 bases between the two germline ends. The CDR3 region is CASSEGQNNSPLHF. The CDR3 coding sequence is TGTGCCAGCAGTGAAGGACAGAATAATTCACCCCTCCACTTT. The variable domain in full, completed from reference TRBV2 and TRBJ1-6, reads EPEVTQTPSHQVTQMGQEVILRCVPISNHLYFYWYRQILGQKVEFLVSFYNNEISEKSEIFDDQFSVERPDGSNFTLKIRSTKLEDSAMYFCASSEGQNNSPLHFGNGTRLTVT.

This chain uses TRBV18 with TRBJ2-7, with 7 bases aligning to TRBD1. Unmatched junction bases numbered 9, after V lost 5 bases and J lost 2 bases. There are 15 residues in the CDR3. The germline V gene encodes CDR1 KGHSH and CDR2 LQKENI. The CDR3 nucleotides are TGTGCCAGCTCATCCTCAGGGGGTGGCACCTACGAGCAGTACTTC. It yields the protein CASSSSGGGTYEQYF.

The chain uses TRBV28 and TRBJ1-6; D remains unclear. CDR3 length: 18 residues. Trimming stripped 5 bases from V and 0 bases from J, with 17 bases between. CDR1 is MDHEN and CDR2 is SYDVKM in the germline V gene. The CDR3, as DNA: TGTGCCAGCAGTCCTCTGAGGGTCCTTGGCTCCTATAATTCACCCCTCCACTTT. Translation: CASSPLRVLGSYNSPLHF. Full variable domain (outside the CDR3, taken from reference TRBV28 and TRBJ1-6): DVKVTQSSRYLVKRTGEKVFLECVQDMDHENMFWYRQDPGLGLRLIYFSYDVKMKEKGDIPEGYSVSREKKERFSLILESASTNQTSMYLCASSPLRVLGSYNSPLHFGNGTRLTVT.

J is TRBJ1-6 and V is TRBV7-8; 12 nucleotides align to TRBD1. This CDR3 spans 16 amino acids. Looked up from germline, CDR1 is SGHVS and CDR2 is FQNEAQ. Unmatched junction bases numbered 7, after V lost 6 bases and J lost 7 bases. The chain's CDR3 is CASRDRDRGPNSPLHF. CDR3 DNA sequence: TGTGCCAGCAGGGACCGGGACAGGGGGCCCAATTCACCCCTCCACTTT.

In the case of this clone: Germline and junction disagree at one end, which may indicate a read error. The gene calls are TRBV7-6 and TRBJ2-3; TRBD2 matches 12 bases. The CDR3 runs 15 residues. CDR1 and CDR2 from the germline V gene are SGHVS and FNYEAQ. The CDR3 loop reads CASSLAGGRTDTQYF. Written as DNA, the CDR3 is TGTGCCAGCAGCCTAGCGGGGGGGCGGACAGATACGCAGTATTTT.

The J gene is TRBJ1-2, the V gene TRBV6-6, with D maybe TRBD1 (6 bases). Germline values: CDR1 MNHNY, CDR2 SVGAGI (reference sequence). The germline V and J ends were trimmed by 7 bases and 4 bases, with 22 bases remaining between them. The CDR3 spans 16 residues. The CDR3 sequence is CASKPFTKGVLYGYTF. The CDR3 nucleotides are TGTGCCAGCAAGCCATTCACGAAGGGGGTTCTCTATGGCTACACCTTC.

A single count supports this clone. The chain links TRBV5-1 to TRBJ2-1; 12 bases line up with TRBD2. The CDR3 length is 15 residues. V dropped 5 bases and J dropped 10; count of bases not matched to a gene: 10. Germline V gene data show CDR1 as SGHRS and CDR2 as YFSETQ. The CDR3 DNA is TGCGCCAGCAGTAAGACACCGGGACTAGCGGGCGAGCAGTTCTTC. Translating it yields CASSKTPGLAGEQFF.

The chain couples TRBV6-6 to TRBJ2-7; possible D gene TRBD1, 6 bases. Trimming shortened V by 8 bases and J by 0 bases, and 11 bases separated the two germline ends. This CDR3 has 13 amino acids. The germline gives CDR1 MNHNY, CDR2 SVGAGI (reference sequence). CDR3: CASGTLASYEQYF. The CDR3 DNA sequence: TGTGCCAGCGGGACACTTGCCTCCTACGAGCAGTACTTC.

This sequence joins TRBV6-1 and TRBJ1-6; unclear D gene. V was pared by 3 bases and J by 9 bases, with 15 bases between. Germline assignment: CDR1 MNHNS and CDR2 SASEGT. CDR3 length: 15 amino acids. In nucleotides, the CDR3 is TGTGCCAGCAGTGACGCACCTCCCCGTAGTTCACCCCTCCACTTT. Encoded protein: CASSDAPPRSSPLHF.